The source of this TCR beta chain is a study of CD8+ T cells in alopecia areata. Study-wide context: Treated patients were given oral tofacitinib, which was dosed at 5 to 10 mg twice daily.

The V gene lost 1 base and the J gene lost 2 bases, with 8 bases spanning the gap. CDR3 length: 14 amino acids. Germline loops: CDR1 KGHSH, CDR2 LQKENI. In each case, RNA was isolated and then reverse transcribed into cDNA as the sequencing template. Clones were sequenced by immunoSEQ multiplex PCR, and TCRdb holds only the in-frame ones, with some missing. The sample lists 140,000 to 150,000 clones; about 60% were seen once. Peripheral blood and lesional scalp punch biopsies were taken from alopecia areata patients. The chain carries TRBV18 and TRBJ2-5; the D call may be TRBD1 or TRBD2 (5 bases each). The receptor comes from a human donor with alopecia areata. The specimen comprised CD4+ T cells sorted from blood, sampled at week 0. CDR3 in DNA: TGTGCCAGCTCACCACTAGGGACGCAAGAGACCCAGTACTTC. Its translation is CASSPLGTQETQYF.